The 30 T cell receptor beta chains below were found in one sample sequenced in a study of T cells in Graves' hyperthyroidism and ophthalmopathy. Amplification of TCR beta CDR3 regions used RNA as the template. A set of HTBI primers served as the primers for a first-round RT-PCR of the TCR CDR3. TCRdb ran MiXCR on the multiplex PCR reads and lists one entry per CDR3 protein. This table holds about 340,000 distinct CDR3 sequences, approximately 22% found once. The sample was blood. The receptors were sampled from a woman aged 45-65 years with Graves' hyperthyroidism.

J is TRBJ2-5 and V is TRBV7-8; no clear D gene. Trimming shortened V by 2 bases and J by 5 bases, and 15 bases separated the two germline ends. Germline V gene lookup returns CDR1 SGHVS and CDR2 FQNEAQ. The CDR3 loop spans 15 amino acids. The CDR3 nucleotides read TGTGCCAGCAGCTTATCTGGGTCAGTTTGGGAGACCCAGTACTTC. It is translated as CASSLSGSVWETQYF.

The chain has TRBV5-1 and TRBJ2-1, with TRBD2 matching over 9 bases. Germline-derived CDR1 and CDR2 are SGHRS and YFSETQ. The J segment lost 1 base and the V segment lost 1 base, leaving 3 bases of the junction unmatched. This CDR3 comprises 16 residues. CDR3 nucleotides: TGCGCCAGCAGCTTGACTAGCGGGCCTTCCTACAATGAGCAGTTCTTC. The encoded protein is CASSLTSGPSYNEQFF.

The rearrangement links TRBV28 to TRBJ1-2, with a possible D match to TRBD1 (5 bases). Germline V lookup: CDR1 MDHEN, CDR2 SYDVKM. V lost 7 bases and J 7 bases, leaving 19 bases between the germline ends. The CDR3 length is 14 residues. The CDR3 DNA follows: TGTGCCAGCACCCCGTCAGGGAGGGCGAGTGGCTACACCTTC. Its translation is CASTPSGRASGYTF.

The sample holds many counts of this clonotype. V is TRBV30 and J is TRBJ2-5; 7 nucleotides line up with TRBD1. The V gene end was trimmed by 3 bases and the J gene end by 7 bases; junction bases not matched to a gene: 11. The germline gives CDR1 GTSNPN, CDR2 SVGIG (reference sequence). This CDR3 is 14 amino acids long. CDR3 sequence: CAWRPGQKDGTQYF. The CDR3 region has the DNA TGTGCCTGGAGACCGGGACAGAAAGACGGGACCCAGTACTTC.

This clonotype has a handful of counts. The V gene is TRBV5-1, the J gene TRBJ2-7; 7 bases align to TRBD2. V trimming: 1 base; J trimming: 3 bases; junction bases outside the gene matches: 4. CDR3 length: 14 amino acids. Germline V CDR1 and CDR2: SGHRS, YFSETQ. The CDR3 spells CASSLTAGDYEQYF. The CDR3 DNA reads as TGCGCCAGCAGCTTGACGGCGGGAGACTACGAGCAGTACTTC.

The table lists this clonotype with a few counts. The chain combines TRBV7-9 with TRBJ2-1; D remains unclear. Trimming took 0 bases from V and 15 from J, leaving 15 bases between them. Germline CDR1 SEHNR, CDR2 FQNEAQ (reference sequence). The CDR3 spans 13 residues. As DNA, the CDR3 is TGTGCCAGCAGCTTAGCGCTCGGTCCTCCCGGGTTCTTC. Translation: CASSLALGPPGFF.

This clonotype was seen many times. The chain has TRBV19 and TRBJ1-4; 7 nucleotides line up with TRBD1. Germline V gives CDR1 LNHDA, CDR2 SQIVND (reference sequence). The length of the CDR3 is 16 residues. V was pared by 6 bases and J by 4 bases, with 11 bases of the junction left unmatched. The CDR3 DNA sequence: TGTGCCAGTAGGACGCGCGGAGGGGGCGGTAATGAAAAACTGTTTTTT. It specifies CASRTRGGGGNEKLFF.

The chain links TRBV28 to TRBJ2-7; 9 nucleotides agree with TRBD1. Losses at the gene ends were 8 bases for V and 5 bases for J; bases not matched to a gene: 7. CDR3 size: 13 residues. In germline, CDR1 is MDHEN, CDR2 SYDVKM. CDR3 in amino acids: CASGNRGQNEQYF. CDR3 DNA: TGTGCCAGCGGGAACAGGGGGCAAAACGAGCAGTACTTC.

This clonotype was seen repeatedly, ten times or more. This chain uses TRBV5-8 with TRBJ1-3; D is unclear. The CDR3 is made up of 15 amino acids. Trimming removed 0 bases at V and 3 bases at J, with 10 bases between. Germline assignment: CDR1 SGHTS and CDR2 YDEGEE. The CDR3 loop is CASSLGSGIGNTIYF. In DNA form, the CDR3 reads TGTGCCAGCAGCTTGGGGAGTGGCATTGGAAACACCATATATTTT.

This clonotype was observed many times. This sequence joins TRBV12-3 or TRBV12-4 and TRBJ2-1; D remains unclear. Trimming left V 2 bases short and J 0 bases short, with 11 bases between. This CDR3 spans 16 amino acids. The CDR3 spells CASSLKGSSSYNEQFF. Here the CDR3 DNA reads TGTGCCAGCAGTTTAAAGGGTTCCAGCTCCTACAATGAGCAGTTCTTC.

This sequence joins TRBV7-3 and TRBJ2-1; no clear D gene. The CDR3 has 13 amino acids. Between the trimmed V and J ends, which lost 5 bases and 3 bases, there was a span of 8 bases. CDR1 and CDR2 (germline): SGHTA, FQGTGA. This CDR3 is CASSIGSYNEQFF. The CDR3 DNA sequence: TGTGCCAGCAGCATAGGCAGCTACAATGAGCAGTTCTTC.

This clonotype was detected ten times or more. This chain links TRBV7-3 with TRBJ2-1; tentative D call: TRBD1 (5 bases). The CDR3 extends over 12 amino acids. Per the germline V gene, CDR1 is SGHTA and CDR2 is FQGTGA. V dropped 4 bases and J dropped 8 bases, with 9 bases sitting between them. The CDR3 protein is CASSSQGDEQFF. The CDR3 region has the DNA TGTGCCAGCAGCTCGCAGGGTGATGAGCAGTTCTTC.

This chain uses TRBV19 with TRBJ2-1, with 8 bases aligning to TRBD2. Germline lookup yields CDR1 LNHDA and CDR2 SQIVND (reference sequence). Trimming at V came to 6 bases and at J to 5 bases, leaving 18 bases not matched to a gene. The CDR3 extends over 18 amino acids. This chain's CDR3 is CASSTDKWGGRLNNEQFF. The CDR3 nucleotides read TGTGCCAGTAGCACCGATAAGTGGGGCGGGAGGCTAAACAATGAGCAGTTCTTC.

This clonotype was counted many times. This chain links TRBV3-1 with TRBJ1-3, with 7 bases aligning to TRBD1. The junction had 11 bases not matched to a gene; V was cut back by 5 bases and J by 4 bases. Germline CDR1 LGHDT, CDR2 YNNKEL (reference sequence). CDR3 length equals 16 residues. The CDR3 coding sequence is TGTGCCAGCAGCTACCTCGGGCAGGGGGTAGGAAACACCATATATTTT. Translation gives CASSYLGQGVGNTIYF. The whole variable domain, remainder taken from reference TRBV3-1 and TRBJ1-3, is DTAVSQTPKYLVTQMGNDKSIKCEQNLGHDTMYWYKQDSKKFLKIMFSYNNKELIINETVPNRFSPKSPDKAHLNLHINSLELGDSAVYFCASSYLGQGVGNTIYFGEGSWLTVV.

This clonotype was observed many times. This chain joins TRBV2 and TRBJ2-5; D perhaps matches TRBD1 (7 bases). The CDR3 length is 16 residues. V was clipped by 4 bases and J by 3 bases, with 18 bases between them. CDR1 is SNHLY, CDR2 FYNNEI, per germline. Here the CDR3 reads CASSGIQGRPKETQYF. DNA for the CDR3: TGTGCCAGCAGTGGAATACAGGGGAGGCCTAAAGAGACCCAGTACTTC.

The count of this clonotype is one. This chain connects TRBV2 to TRBJ2-3, with D tentatively TRBD1 (5 bases). Deletions cut 6 bases from V and 0 bases from J, with 10 bases between. The germline gives CDR1 SNHLY, CDR2 FYNNEI. The CDR3 runs to 14 residues. The CDR3: CASRRTLSTDTQYF. CDR3 DNA: TGTGCCAGCAGACGGACACTTAGCACAGATACGCAGTATTTT.

The chain links TRBV15 to TRBJ1-4; no definite D call. In germline, CDR1 is LNHNV, CDR2 YYDKDF (reference sequence). CDR3 length equals 13 residues. The V gene lost 3 bases and the J gene lost 8 bases, with 10 bases spanning the gap. CDR3 protein: CATSSRAGEKLFF. CDR3 DNA: TGTGCCACCAGCAGCCGGGCCGGGGAAAAACTGTTTTTT.

This chain joins TRBV27 and TRBJ1-6; tentative D call: TRBD1 (5 bases). The CDR3 runs 17 residues. Germline values: CDR1 MNHEY, CDR2 SMNVEV (reference sequence). V was clipped by 3 bases and J by 9 bases, with 21 bases between them. CDR3 sequence: CASSFGGATAAPSPLHF. CDR3 nucleotide sequence: TGTGCCAGCAGTTTCGGAGGGGCAACCGCGGCGCCTTCACCCCTCCACTTT.

This clonotype was recorded many times. V and J are TRBV19 and TRBJ2-1, with 7 bases identical to TRBD1. CDR3 length: 17 residues. Germline values: CDR1 LNHDA, CDR2 SQIVND (reference sequence). V lost 4 bases and J lost 3; bases outside the gene matches: 12. The DNA for the CDR3 is TGTGCCAGTAGTAAAAACCACAGGGGCCGGGACTACAATGAGCAGTTCTTC. It codes for CASSKNHRGRDYNEQFF.

This chain links TRBV19 with TRBJ1-3, with 8 bases fitting TRBD1. Germline values: CDR1 LNHDA, CDR2 SQIVND (reference sequence). This CDR3 comprises 18 residues. The V and J ends lost 4 bases and 0 bases, in that order; junction bases with no gene match: 11. The CDR3 sequence is CASSKGTGRPNSGNTIYF. The CDR3 DNA sequence: TGTGCCAGTAGTAAAGGGACAGGCCGACCGAACTCTGGAAACACCATATATTTT.

This clonotype was observed many times. The chain employs TRBV5-1 and TRBJ2-1, with TRBD2 identical over 10 bases. V lost 3 bases, J lost 0 bases, and 9 bases stayed unmatched. The CDR3 spans 18 residues. Germline CDR1 and CDR2: SGHRS and YFSETQ. The CDR3 reads CASSSSGRAMGSYNEQFF. The CDR3 DNA reads TGCGCCAGCAGCTCCAGCGGGAGGGCCATGGGCTCCTACAATGAGCAGTTCTTC.

This clonotype has a count of ten or more. The rearrangement links TRBV5-8 to TRBJ1-2; D might be TRBD1 (6 bases). The CDR3 has 14 amino acids. The germline V and J ends were trimmed by 4 bases and 8 bases, with 18 bases remaining between them. In germline, CDR1 is SGHTS, CDR2 YDEGEE. The DNA of the CDR3 is TGTGCCAGCAGCCGGGGGCCCGCTACGGGGGGCTACACCTTC. It specifies CASSRGPATGGYTF.

The chain uses TRBV5-6 and TRBJ2-7; 9 bases agree with TRBD1. CDR3 length: 12 amino acids. Germline assignment: CDR1 SGHDT and CDR2 YYEEEE. V dropped 3 bases and J dropped 7; count of bases not matched to a gene: 2. CDR3 residues: CASSWTGEEQYF. In nucleotides, the CDR3 is TGTGCCAGCAGCTGGACAGGGGAGGAGCAGTACTTC. Filled out from reference TRBV5-6 and TRBJ2-7, the complete variable domain reads DAGVTQSPTHLIKTRGQQVTLRCSPKSGHDTVSWYQQALGQGPQFIFQYYEEEERQRGNFPDRFSGHQFPNYSSELNVNALLLGDSALYLCASSWTGEEQYFGPGTRLTVT.

At least ten counts were recorded for this clonotype. The rearrangement links TRBV18 to TRBJ2-5; no clear D gene. The CDR3 covers 12 residues. The V end was cut by 4 bases, the J end by 7 bases, with 10 bases between. Germline values: CDR1 KGHSH, CDR2 LQKENI. The CDR3 DNA reads TGTGCCAGCTCACTCACGGGCGGGACCCAGTACTTC. It specifies CASSLTGGTQYF.

V is TRBV10-1 and J is TRBJ1-1; D call uncertain. With 3 bases removed from V and 1 base from J, the gap between germline ends came to 12 bases. The CDR3 is 15 amino acids. Germline-derived CDR1 and CDR2 are WNHNN and SYGVQD (reference sequence). DNA for the CDR3: TGCGCCAGCAGTGACCAAGGGCTAGGGAACACTGAAGCTTTCTTT. Residues: CASSDQGLGNTEAFF.

Of note for this clonotype: At one end, the junction sequence differs from germline, possibly due to a read error. The chain has TRBV5-1 and TRBJ2-2, with D maybe TRBD2 (6 bases). The CDR3 covers 15 residues. Germline values: CDR1 SGHRS, CDR2 YFSETQ. CDR3 nucleotides: TGCGCCAGCAGCTTGGGGAGGACGCGCACCGGGGGGCTGTTTTTT. This encodes CASSLGRTRTGGLFF.

This clonotype was counted once. CDR3 bases: TGTGCCAGCAGTAAACAGGGTGGAACTGAAGCTTTCTTT. Amino acids: CASSKQGGTEAFF. The chain couples TRBV11-2 to TRBJ1-1; a weak D match, TRBD1 (6 bases). The germline gives CDR1 SGHAT, CDR2 FQNNGV. The CDR3 loop spans 13 amino acids. The V gene lost 6 bases and the J gene lost 5 bases, with 13 bases spanning the gap.

This clonotype appeared a few times. The V and J genes are TRBV15 and TRBJ2-1; D not certain. The germline V gene has CDR1 LNHNV and CDR2 YYDKDF (reference sequence). The CDR3 is 17 amino acids. V lost 1 base and J 1 base, leaving 14 bases between the germline ends. The CDR3 DNA reads as TGTGCCACCAGCAGAGGGGCTAAAATAGGGTCCTACAATGAGCAGTTCTTC. It codes for CATSRGAKIGSYNEQFF.

The gene calls are TRBV10-2 and TRBJ1-1, with 9 bases aligning to TRBD1. The germline CDR1 and CDR2 sequences are WSHSY and SAAADI. The length of the CDR3 is 17 residues. V lost 3 bases to trimming and J lost 1 base; unmatched junction nucleotides: 9. Written as DNA, the CDR3 is TGCGCCAGCAGTGAAGCGGGACAGGGTGGGGCGAACACTGAAGCTTTCTTT. Translated, it gives CASSEAGQGGANTEAFF.

Remarks on this clonotype: One junction end disagrees with the germline gene, perhaps due to a read error. J is TRBJ1-5 and V is TRBV28; a weak D match, TRBD1 (6 bases). Per germline, CDR1 MDHEN and CDR2 SYDVKM. The CDR3 has 14 residues. The CDR3, as DNA: TGTACCAGCAGTGGGGGGCCTAGCAATCAGCCCCAGCATTTT. Translating it yields CTSSGGPSNQPQHF.